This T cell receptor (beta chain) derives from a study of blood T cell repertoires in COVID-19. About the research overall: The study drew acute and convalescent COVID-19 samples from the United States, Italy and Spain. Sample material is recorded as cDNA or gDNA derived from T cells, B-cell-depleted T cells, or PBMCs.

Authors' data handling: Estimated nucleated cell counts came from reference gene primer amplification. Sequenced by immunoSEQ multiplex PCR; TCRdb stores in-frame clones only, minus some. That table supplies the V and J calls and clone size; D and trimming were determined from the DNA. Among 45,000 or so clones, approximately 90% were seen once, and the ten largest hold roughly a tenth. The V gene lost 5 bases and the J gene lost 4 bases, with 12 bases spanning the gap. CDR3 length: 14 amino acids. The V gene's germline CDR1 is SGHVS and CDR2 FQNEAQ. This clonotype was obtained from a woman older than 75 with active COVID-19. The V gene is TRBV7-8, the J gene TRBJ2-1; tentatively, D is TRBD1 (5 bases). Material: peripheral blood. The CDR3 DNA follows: TGTGCCAGCAGCAAAAGGACAACGTACAATGAGCAGTTCTTC. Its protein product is CASSKRTTYNEQFF.